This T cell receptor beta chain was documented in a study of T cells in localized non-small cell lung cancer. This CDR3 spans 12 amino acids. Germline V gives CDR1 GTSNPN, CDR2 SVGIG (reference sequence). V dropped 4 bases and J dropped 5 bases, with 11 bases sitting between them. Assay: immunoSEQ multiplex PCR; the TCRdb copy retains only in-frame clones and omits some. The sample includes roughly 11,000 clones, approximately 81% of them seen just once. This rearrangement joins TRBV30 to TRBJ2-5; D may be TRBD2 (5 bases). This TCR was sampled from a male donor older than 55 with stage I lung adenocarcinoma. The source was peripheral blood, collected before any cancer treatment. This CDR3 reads CAWTGGAETQYF. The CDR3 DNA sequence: TGTGCCTGGACTGGAGGTGCGGAGACCCAGTACTTC.